This record concerns one TCR beta chain sequence. This specimen comes from a study of blood T cell repertoires in COVID-19. Study in general: Spain, Italy and the United States supplied samples that represented acute and convalescent COVID-19. PBMCs, B-cell-depleted T cells, or T cells were the source of the cDNA or gDNA that made up the material.

Profiled with immunoSEQ multiplex PCR; TCRdb holds only in-frame clones, not every one. Of 150,000 to 200,000 clones listed, approximately 90% are singletons. Patients of the Seattle cohort, enrolled during active infection, were followed longitudinally. CDR1 is MGHDK and CDR2 is SYGVNS in the germline V gene. Trimming took 1 base from V and 0 from J, leaving 6 bases between them. The CDR3 length is 14 residues. The TCR comes from a young man with COVID-19, enrolled during active disease. The chain couples TRBV25-1 to TRBJ1-2; D gene ambiguous. The sample consisted of peripheral blood. The CDR3 region is CASSELSANYGYTF. The CDR3 DNA reads as TGTGCCAGCAGTGAATTGAGTGCTAACTATGGCTACACCTTC.